The 21 T cell receptor beta chains given below trace back to one sample, sequenced in a study of blood T cell repertoires in COVID-19. The protocol was immunoSEQ multiplex PCR, while the TCRdb copy is restricted to in-frame clones and leaves out a portion. The sample gives approximately 190,000 clones, 82% of which show up once; about 7.8% is in the top ten. Sequencing was done on a sample of peripheral blood. The receptors shown here come from a woman aged 60-75 years with COVID-19, enrolled during active disease.

The chain couples TRBV3-1 (or the pseudogene TRBV3-2) to TRBJ2-1; 10 nucleotides align to TRBD2. The J segment lost 15 bases and the V segment lost 1 base, leaving 9 bases of the junction unmatched. Germline assignment: CDR1 LGHDT and CDR2 YNNKEL (reference sequence). The CDR3 consists of 14 residues. The CDR3 region has the DNA TGTGCCAGCAGCCAAGGGGATAGCGGGAGGTTGCTGTTCTTC. Encoded protein: CASSQGDSGRLLFF.

The rearrangement links TRBV4-3 to TRBJ1-6; D is possibly TRBD1 (5 bases). There are 18 residues in the CDR3. Trimming stripped 0 bases from V and 6 bases from J, with 18 bases between. CDR1 and CDR2 (germline): LGHNA, YSLEER. The CDR3 DNA follows: TGCGCCAGCAGCCAAGAAAAGGGGCAGGGAACCGGTAATTCACCCCTCCACTTT. This codes for CASSQEKGQGTGNSPLHF.

The chain employs TRBV6-1 and TRBJ2-5; 10 positions agree with TRBD1. The CDR3 is 16 residues long. CDR1 is MNHNS, CDR2 SASEGT, per germline. The J segment lost 0 bases and the V segment lost 4 bases, leaving 5 bases of the junction unmatched. The CDR3: CASSGRQGAYQETQYF. The DNA for the CDR3 is TGTGCCAGCAGTGGCAGACAGGGGGCGTACCAAGAGACCCAGTACTTC.

The chain uses TRBV6-5 and TRBJ2-1, with D perhaps TRBD2 (6 bases). The CDR3 is 15 residues long. V was cut by 6 bases and J by 5 bases, with 17 bases left in between. Germline loops: CDR1 MNHEY, CDR2 SVGAGI. CDR3 sequence reads: CASRDPGALDNEQFF. CDR3 sequence (DNA): TGTGCCAGCAGAGACCCGGGAGCCTTAGACAATGAGCAGTTCTTC.

The CDR3 reads CASTFEQGRSTEAFF. In DNA, the CDR3 is TGTGCCAGCACCTTTGAACAGGGGAGGAGCACTGAAGCTTTCTTT. V usage is TRBV5-4 and J usage is TRBJ1-1; 7 bases agree with TRBD1. Germline-derived CDR1 and CDR2 are SGHNT and YYREEE (reference sequence). CDR3 length: 15 residues. V was pared by 6 bases and J by 4 bases, with 12 bases of the junction left unmatched.

This chain uses TRBV5-1 with TRBJ1-2; 8 bases line up with TRBD1. The CDR3 consists of 15 residues. CDR1 and CDR2 from the germline V gene are SGHRS and YFSETQ. V lost 2 bases, J lost 0 bases, and 3 bases stayed unmatched. The CDR3: CASSFGDRPNYGYTF. CDR3 bases: TGCGCCAGCAGCTTCGGGGACAGGCCTAACTATGGCTACACCTTC.

The chain carries TRBV14 and TRBJ2-1, with 9 bases fitting TRBD1. Germline loops: CDR1 SGHDN, CDR2 FVKESK. V shed 4 bases and J 5 bases; nucleotides not matched to a gene: 6. The CDR3 is made up of 15 amino acids. The CDR3 here is CASSRRQGGNNEQFF. The CDR3 DNA reads as TGTGCCAGCAGCCGTAGACAGGGGGGGAACAATGAGCAGTTCTTC.

The genes are TRBV7-3 and TRBJ2-5; TRBD1 agrees at 8 bases. Germline CDR1 is SGHTA and CDR2 is FQGTGA. V was clipped by 5 bases and J by 0 bases; unmatched bases: 5. This CDR3 region has 15 residues. CDR3 region: CASSPTGAYQETQYF. The CDR3 DNA sequence: TGTGCCAGCAGCCCGACAGGGGCGTACCAAGAGACCCAGTACTTC.

This clone appeared a single time. The chain employs TRBV6-6 and TRBJ1-1; no clear D. The V gene's germline CDR1 is MNHNY and CDR2 SVGAGI (reference sequence). The V end lost 7 bases, the J end lost 4 bases, and 13 bases lay between the germline ends. The CDR3 is made up of 13 amino acids. CDR3 sequence (DNA): TGTGCCAGCATCAAATCGACACTCACTGAAGCTTTCTTT. As protein: CASIKSTLTEAFF.

There are a few counts of this clone. The rearrangement uses TRBV5-4 and TRBJ2-3, with D tentatively TRBD1 (5 bases). The length of the CDR3 is 14 residues. The V gene's germline CDR1 is SGHNT and CDR2 YYREEE (reference sequence). Trimming removed 5 bases from V and 3 bases from J, with 13 bases in between. The CDR3: CASRRPGPTDTQYF. The CDR3 DNA reads as TGTGCCAGCAGACGTCCAGGGCCTACAGATACGCAGTATTTT.

This chain joins TRBV5-1 and TRBJ1-5; the D is unclear. CDR1 and CDR2 from the germline V gene are SGHRS and YFSETQ. The germline V and J ends were trimmed by 0 bases and 7 bases, with 11 bases remaining between them. The CDR3 length is 14 residues. The CDR3 loop is CASSLALEGQPQHF. CDR3 bases: TGCGCCAGCAGCTTGGCCCTTGAGGGACAGCCCCAGCATTTT.

J is TRBJ1-4 and V is TRBV7-2, with 10 bases aligning to TRBD1. Germline CDR1 is SGHTA and CDR2 is FQGNSA. The trim removed 4 bases at V and 7 bases at J, leaving 3 bases unmatched. The CDR3 has 14 residues. CDR3 sequence: CASSSGTGVEKLFF. CDR3 bases: TGTGCCAGCAGCTCCGGGACAGGGGTTGAAAAACTGTTTTTT.

This chain joins TRBV5-1 and TRBJ2-1; 9 nucleotides match TRBD2. Unmatched junction bases numbered 11, after V lost 3 bases and J lost 7 bases. CDR1 and CDR2 from the germline V gene are SGHRS and YFSETQ. The CDR3 contains 16 residues. The CDR3 DNA sequence: TGCGCCAGCAGCTCGGGTGTAGCGGGAGTGGGAAATGAGCAGTTCTTC. Translating gives CASSSGVAGVGNEQFF.

The chain combines TRBV18 with TRBJ2-2, with D possibly matching TRBD2 (6 bases). Germline assignment: CDR1 KGHSH and CDR2 LQKENI. Trimming removed 2 bases from V and 2 bases from J, with 9 bases in between. This CDR3 spans 15 amino acids. The CDR3 loop is CASSPVAVNTGELFF. DNA for the CDR3: TGTGCCAGCTCACCAGTAGCGGTAAACACCGGGGAGCTGTTTTTT.

This clone was recorded only once. V gene TRBV28 combines with J gene TRBJ2-7; the match to TRBD2 covers 10 bases. Germline values: CDR1 MDHEN, CDR2 SYDVKM. CDR3 length: 16 residues. V was pared by 1 base and J by 0 bases, with 3 bases of the junction left unmatched. The CDR3 DNA reads TGTGCCAGCAGTTTATTAGGGACTAGCGCCTCCTACGAGCAGTACTTC. This translates into CASSLLGTSASYEQYF.

The chain links TRBV18 to TRBJ2-5, with 9 bases that match TRBD2. Germline values: CDR1 KGHSH, CDR2 LQKENI. J was trimmed by 2 bases and V by 3 bases; bases with no gene match: 4. The CDR3 has 15 residues. The CDR3 sequence: CASSPAGGRQETQYF. The CDR3 region has the DNA TGTGCCAGCTCACCTGCGGGGGGGAGGCAAGAGACCCAGTACTTC. Drawing the rest from reference TRBV18 and TRBJ2-5, the complete variable domain is NAGVMQNPRHLVRRRGQEARLRCSPMKGHSHVYWYRQLPEEGLKFMVYLQKENIIDESGMPKERFSAEFPKEGPSILRIQQVVRGDSAAYFCASSPAGGRQETQYFGPGTRLLVL.

This clone was counted once. J is TRBJ1-2 and V is TRBV29-1, with 7 nucleotides matching TRBD1. This CDR3 spans 12 amino acids. The junction had 4 bases not matched to a gene; V was cut back by 7 bases and J by 2 bases. Looked up from germline, CDR1 is SQVTM and CDR2 is ANQGSEA. CDR3 amino acids: CSAVDRNYGYTF. Written as DNA, the CDR3 is TGCAGCGCTGTGGACAGGAACTATGGCTACACCTTC.

V is TRBV7-8 and J is TRBJ2-2; D possibly corresponds to TRBD2 (6 bases). Germline V gene lookup returns CDR1 SGHVS and CDR2 FQNEAQ. There are 15 residues in the CDR3. Trimming stripped 5 bases from V and 6 bases from J, with 16 bases between. This chain's CDR3 is CASSLRRGASGELFF. In DNA, the CDR3 is TGTGCCAGCAGCCTTAGGCGGGGCGCTTCCGGGGAGCTGTTTTTT.

The chain joins TRBV28 to TRBJ1-2; TRBD1 might be the D (6 bases). V was clipped by 5 bases and J by 6 bases, with 13 bases between them. Germline loops: CDR1 MDHEN, CDR2 SYDVKM. The CDR3 has 13 amino acids. The DNA for the CDR3 is TGTGCCAGCAGTCGGGACACGGGACATGGCTACACCTTC. It yields the protein CASSRDTGHGYTF.

The chain has TRBV29-1 and TRBJ1-2, with D possibly matching TRBD1 (5 bases). The CDR3 is 11 residues long. Germline CDR1 and CDR2: SQVTM and ANQGSEA. Trimming cost V 6 bases and J 4 bases, with 9 bases left between them. The CDR3 DNA follows: TGCAGCGTACAGGACGCCTATGGCTACACCTTC. Amino acid sequence: CSVQDAYGYTF.

The CDR3, as DNA: TGTGCCACCATCACCCCCCGGGGTGCTAACTATGGCTACACCTTC. Translated, it gives CATITPRGANYGYTF. The chain employs TRBV28 and TRBJ1-2; D unresolved. V was clipped by 10 bases and J by 0 bases, with 18 bases between them. This CDR3 has 15 residues. CDR1 and CDR2 from the germline V gene are MDHEN and SYDVKM.